The 18 T cell receptor beta chains in this list originate from one sample, sequenced in a study of OX40 agonist ivuxolimab in advanced cancers. Data came from immunoSEQ multiplex PCR; TCRdb stores just in-frame clones and leaves some out. The sample shows 52,000 or so clones, approximately 80% of them seen only once. This sample comprised CD4+ or CD8+ T cells sorted from blood, obtained in a trial of the OX40 agonist ivuxolimab. All receptors derive from an adult with an advanced solid tumor such as melanoma, head and neck, liver or kidney cancer.

The chain employs TRBV10-3 and TRBJ1-1, with TRBD1 matching 7 bases. V shed 7 bases and J 6 bases; nucleotides not matched to a gene: 8. Germline V gives CDR1 ENHRY, CDR2 SYGVKD. The CDR3 sequence is 13 residues long. As DNA, the CDR3 is TGTGCCATCACTCTTGACAGGGCGTCTGAAGCTTTCTTT. Translating gives CAITLDRASEAFF.

This sequence joins TRBV7-6 and TRBJ2-7; D not certain. Trimming shortened V by 4 bases and J by 8 bases, and 12 bases separated the two germline ends. In germline, CDR1 is SGHVS, CDR2 FNYEAQ. The CDR3 has 12 amino acids. This CDR3 reads CASSSKDLKQYF. As DNA, the CDR3 is TGTGCCAGCAGCTCCAAGGACCTAAAGCAGTACTTC.

This clone was counted between two and nine times. This chain uses TRBV7-9 with TRBJ2-1; tentatively, D is TRBD2 (5 bases). CDR3 size: 15 residues. Trimming pared 0 bases from V and 5 bases from J, leaving 11 bases between. The germline V gene has CDR1 SEHNR and CDR2 FQNEAQ (reference sequence). The CDR3 here is CASSLATLLDNEQFF. Here the CDR3 DNA reads TGTGCCAGCAGCTTAGCCACTCTACTAGACAATGAGCAGTTCTTC.

This chain uses TRBV30 with TRBJ2-2; 16 nucleotides line up with TRBD2. There are 17 residues in the CDR3. Germline V gives CDR1 GTSNPN, CDR2 SVGIG (reference sequence). Germline trimming cut 7 bases from V and 4 bases from J; bases unmatched to any gene: 9. The CDR3 spells CAYPGTSGRAGTGELFF. The DNA for the CDR3 is TGTGCCTATCCCGGGACTAGCGGGAGGGCGGGCACCGGGGAGCTGTTTTTT. Full variable domain (missing parts from reference TRBV30 and TRBJ2-2): SQTIHQWPATLVQPVGSPLSLECTVEGTSNPNLYWYRQAAGRGLQLLFYSVGIGQISSEVPQNLSASRPQDRQFILSSKKLLLSDSGFYLCAYPGTSGRAGTGELFFGEGSRLTVL.

The V gene is TRBV6-6, the J gene TRBJ2-7; perhaps TRBD1 as D (6 bases). CDR3 size: 13 residues. Looked up from germline, CDR1 is MNHNY and CDR2 is SVGAGI (reference sequence). Trimming removed 5 bases from V and 2 bases from J, with 10 bases in between. The DNA for the CDR3 is TGTGCCAGCAGTAAACAGGGCCCCTACGAGCAGTACTTC. Translating gives CASSKQGPYEQYF.

This clone was recorded only once. The V call is TRBV30, the J call TRBJ2-1; 9 bases are shared with TRBD2. Germline CDR1 reads GTSNPN; CDR2 reads SVGIG (reference sequence). The CDR3 has 14 amino acids. After removal of 6 bases from V and 7 bases from J, the junction contained 10 bases not matched to a gene. The DNA of the CDR3 is TGTGCCTGCCCCCAGGGACTAGCACGGAATGAGCAGTTCTTC. Encoded protein: CACPQGLARNEQFF.

The chain recombines TRBV2 with TRBJ2-7, with 12 bases aligning to TRBD1. In germline, CDR1 is SNHLY, CDR2 FYNNEI. J lost 4 bases, V lost 7 bases, and 5 bases had no gene match. This CDR3 has 14 residues. In nucleotides, the CDR3 is TGTGCCAGCAAGGGACAGGGGGCGCAATACGAGCAGTACTTC. This gives the protein CASKGQGAQYEQYF.

The V call is TRBV6-5, the J call TRBJ1-4; no definite D call. The CDR3 covers 16 residues. Between the trimmed V and J ends, which lost 4 bases and 0 bases, there was a span of 12 bases. The V gene's germline CDR1 is MNHEY and CDR2 SVGAGI. The CDR3 here is CASSSEAAATNEKLFF. CDR3 sequence (DNA): TGTGCCAGCAGTTCCGAGGCCGCAGCAACTAATGAAAAACTGTTTTTT.

The chain combines TRBV5-6 with TRBJ2-5; D is possibly TRBD2 (7 bases). The germline gives CDR1 SGHDT, CDR2 YYEEEE. Trimming cost V 4 bases and J 9 bases, with 19 bases left between them. CDR3 size: 14 residues. Written as DNA, the CDR3 is TGTGCCAGCAGCAGAGTCACAGGGAGGGGGGCCCAGTACTTC. This codes for CASSRVTGRGAQYF.

The J gene is TRBJ2-7, the V gene TRBV11-1; 14 bases map to TRBD2. The CDR3 runs 16 residues. V was pared by 2 bases and J by 5 bases, with 5 bases of the junction left unmatched. The V gene's germline CDR1 is SGHAT and CDR2 FQDESV (reference sequence). The chain's CDR3 is CASSLLTSGRGNEQYF. The DNA of the CDR3 is TGTGCCAGCAGCTTACTGACTAGCGGGAGGGGTAACGAGCAGTACTTC.

The rearrangement joins TRBV5-1 to TRBJ2-3; the D is unclear. Germline loops: CDR1 SGHRS, CDR2 YFSETQ. The length of the CDR3 is 15 residues. V lost 0 bases to trimming and J lost 0 bases, with 8 bases between them. CDR3 protein: CASSLALTSTDTQYF. CDR3 nucleotide sequence: TGCGCCAGCAGCTTGGCCCTAACAAGCACAGATACGCAGTATTTT.

The rearrangement links TRBV7-8 to TRBJ2-2; 11 positions agree with TRBD2. The CDR3 contains 15 residues. Germline-derived CDR1 and CDR2 are SGHVS and FQNEAQ. V was pared by 5 bases and J by 5 bases, with 4 bases of the junction left unmatched. CDR3 region: CASSPLAGGTGELFF. The CDR3 nucleotides are TGTGCCAGCAGCCCATTAGCGGGGGGGACCGGGGAGCTGTTTTTT.

The chain couples TRBV30 to TRBJ2-5; no firm D call. CDR1 and CDR2 from the germline V gene are GTSNPN and SVGIG (reference sequence). The CDR3 has 13 amino acids. Trimming shortened V by 0 bases and J by 3 bases, and 8 bases separated the two germline ends. The CDR3 sequence: CAWSVGSEETQYF. The CDR3 DNA sequence: TGTGCCTGGAGTGTAGGGTCGGAAGAGACCCAGTACTTC.

The rearrangement uses TRBV4-1 and TRBJ2-5; TRBD2 might be the D (5 bases). The CDR3 length is 15 residues. The V and J ends lost 0 bases and 5 bases respectively, with 13 bases between them. Germline V gene data show CDR1 as MGHRA and CDR2 as YSYEKL. The CDR3 DNA is TGCGCCAGCAGCCAAGAAGAGCGGTTGGGGGAGACCCAGTACTTC. Translation gives CASSQEERLGETQYF.

The CDR3, as DNA: TGCAGCGTGGCCAGTCCTCAATCGGCAACTAATGAAAAACTGTTTTTT. Residues: CSVASPQSATNEKLFF. This chain connects TRBV29-1 to TRBJ1-4; D gene uncertain. V shed 6 bases and J shed 0 bases, with 17 bases lying between them. The CDR3 has 16 residues. CDR1 and CDR2 (germline): SQVTM, ANQGSEA.

The chain couples TRBV18 to TRBJ1-1, with TRBD1 matching over 7 bases. The trim removed 6 bases at V and 6 bases at J, leaving 13 bases unmatched. The CDR3 totals 15 residues. Per germline, CDR1 KGHSH and CDR2 LQKENI. CDR3 amino acids: CASSLTVQGTPEAFF. CDR3 nucleotide sequence: TGTGCCAGCTCCCTAACGGTACAGGGGACCCCTGAAGCTTTCTTT.

CDR3 in DNA: TGTGCCAGCAGCTTAGGGCGGAGCTCTGGGGCCAACGTCCTGACTTTC. Amino acid sequence: CASSLGRSSGANVLTF. V is TRBV7-6 and J is TRBJ2-6; D unclear. Trimming shortened V by 1 base and J by 0 bases, and 7 bases separated the two germline ends. The CDR3 is made up of 16 amino acids. Germline lookup yields CDR1 SGHVS and CDR2 FNYEAQ.

The CDR3 sequence: CASSQDRGQVFYGYTF. The CDR3 nucleotides are TGCGCCAGCAGCCAAGATCGGGGACAGGTATTCTATGGCTACACCTTC. The chain uses TRBV4-1 and TRBJ1-2, with 8 bases identical to TRBD1. CDR3 length equals 16 residues. V shed 0 bases, J shed 4 bases, and the junction held 7 bases outside the gene matches. The germline V gene encodes CDR1 MGHRA and CDR2 YSYEKL.